The 8 T cell receptor beta chains given below trace back to one sample, sequenced in a study of T cell repertoires in cytomegalovirus infection (dated by TCRdb to the late 2010s). The instrument was an Illumina HiSeq 1500. TCRdb reanalyzed the raw reads on its own, using fastp at Q25 for trimming and MiXCR for clone calling, and kept in-frame beta chains. One record per CDR3 amino acid sequence lists the most common genes and DNA. The sample contains approximately 990,000 distinct CDR3 sequences, 31% of them found a single time. The ten largest clones represent 11% to 15% of the sample. Their recognized antigens are unknown. Explained via the paper, the treatment or condition label denotes: in vitro stimulation with specific CMV peptide epitopes to enrich CMV-specific T cells. The sequencing here drew on cultured CD8+ T cells from PBMCs, taken from culture after CMV antigen stimulation. These receptors all stem from a human donor in good health (CMV status not recorded). Some clones in this sample may be carry-over from other donors' samples.

The chain links TRBV6-6 to TRBJ2-7, with no clear D. V was trimmed by 4 bases and J by 1 base, leaving 5 bases between them. Germline values: CDR1 MNHNY, CDR2 SVGAGI (reference sequence). The CDR3 is made up of 12 amino acids. The CDR3 region is CASSSRSYEQYF. CDR3 nucleotide sequence: TGTGCCAGCAGTTCGAGGTCCTACGAGCAGTACTTC.

CDR3 DNA sequence: TGTGCCAGTAGGGGGACTGACGCCTACGAGCAGTACTTC. Translating it yields CASRGTDAYEQYF. The V call is TRBV19, the J call TRBJ2-7; perhaps TRBD2 as D (6 bases). V shed 6 bases and J shed 2 bases, with 11 bases lying between them. The CDR3 is 13 residues long. From germline, CDR1 is LNHDA and CDR2 SQIVND (reference sequence).

In this sample, this clonotype turned up a few times. J is TRBJ1-3 and V is TRBV28; 8 bases map to TRBD1. Germline CDR1 is MDHEN and CDR2 is SYDVKM. The CDR3 covers 14 residues. The trim removed 8 bases at V and 3 bases at J, leaving 6 bases unmatched. The CDR3 bases are TGTGCCAGCGGAGGACAGGGATATGGAAACACCATATATTTT. Its protein is CASGGQGYGNTIYF.

This clonotype was counted between two and nine times. This chain joins TRBV28 and TRBJ2-1; TRBD1 agrees at 10 bases. V trimming: 10 bases; J trimming: 3 bases; junction bases outside the gene matches: 3. CDR3 size: 13 residues. Per germline, CDR1 MDHEN and CDR2 SYDVKM. The CDR3 sequence is CAIGTGDYNEQFF. The CDR3, as DNA: TGTGCCATAGGGACAGGGGACTACAATGAGCAGTTCTTC.

The chain employs TRBV14 and TRBJ2-5; 9 nucleotides agree with TRBD1. The CDR3 is 15 amino acids. CDR1 SGHDN and CDR2 FVKESK come from the germline V gene. V lost 1 base to trimming and J lost 5 bases; unmatched junction nucleotides: 5. In nucleotides, the CDR3 is TGTGCCAGCAGCCAAGGGACAGGGGTTTGGGAGACCCAGTACTTC. Protein product: CASSQGTGVWETQYF.

The V call is TRBV7-9, the J call TRBJ2-5; tentative D call: TRBD1 (7 bases). V gave up 5 bases and J gave up 1 base, with 23 bases separating them. Looked up from germline, CDR1 is SEHNR and CDR2 is FQNEAQ (reference sequence). There are 18 residues in the CDR3. The CDR3 DNA follows: TGTGCCAGCAGCCTAGTACCCCTCCGACAGGGAGGCCAAGAGACCCAGTACTTC. It encodes CASSLVPLRQGGQETQYF.

The genes are TRBV3-1 and TRBJ2-2; either TRBD1 or TRBD2 may supply D (5 bases each). The germline V and J ends were trimmed by 4 bases and 0 bases, with 21 bases remaining between them. The CDR3 is 19 residues long. Germline CDR1 and CDR2: LGHDT and YNNKEL (reference sequence). The CDR3 is CASSRKGHTGTANTGELFF. For the CDR3, the DNA is TGTGCCAGCAGCCGTAAAGGACATACCGGGACCGCGAACACCGGGGAGCTGTTTTTT.

The chain couples TRBV6-6 to TRBJ2-2; D possibly corresponds to TRBD2 (6 bases). Trimming removed 0 bases at V and 1 base at J, with 12 bases between. This CDR3 has 17 amino acids. Germline CDR1 and CDR2: MNHNY and SVGAGI (reference sequence). CDR3 residues: CASSYSSGSENTGELFF. As DNA, the CDR3 is TGTGCCAGCAGTTACTCGAGCGGGTCAGAGAACACCGGGGAGCTGTTTTTT.